This entry describes one TCR beta chain. Its antigen remains unidentified. This sample is part of a study of CD8 T cells in Susac syndrome. Study outcomes and limitations: The study admitted that it had a relatively small number of individuals in its TCR sequencing and HLA analysis.

Both CD4+ and CD8+ T cells were negatively isolated, and TEMRA cells underwent FACS enrichment. RNA was extracted with the RNeasy kit, and a quantity of roughly 0.45 to 1 ug was reverse transcribed using random hexamers. Multiplex PCR with immunoSEQ amplified the TCR beta CDR3 across 54 Vbeta and 13 Jbeta. TCRdb reanalysed the immunoSEQ multiplex PCR reads using MiXCR and keeps one entry per CDR3 protein. The sample lists over 350,000 distinct CDR3 sequences, 75% to 90% occurring once. Per germline, CDR1 SGHRS and CDR2 YFSETQ. Trimming cost V 5 bases and J 2 bases, with 13 bases left between them. The CDR3 contains 14 residues.

The chain joins TRBV5-1 to TRBJ1-1, with a weak D call TRBD1 (6 bases). The specimen was CD8+ T cells from PBMCs. The clonotype originates from a human donor with multiple sclerosis. The CDR3 spells CASRYRDTNTEAFF. Here the CDR3 DNA reads TGCGCCAGCAGATACAGGGACACTAACACTGAAGCTTTCTTT.